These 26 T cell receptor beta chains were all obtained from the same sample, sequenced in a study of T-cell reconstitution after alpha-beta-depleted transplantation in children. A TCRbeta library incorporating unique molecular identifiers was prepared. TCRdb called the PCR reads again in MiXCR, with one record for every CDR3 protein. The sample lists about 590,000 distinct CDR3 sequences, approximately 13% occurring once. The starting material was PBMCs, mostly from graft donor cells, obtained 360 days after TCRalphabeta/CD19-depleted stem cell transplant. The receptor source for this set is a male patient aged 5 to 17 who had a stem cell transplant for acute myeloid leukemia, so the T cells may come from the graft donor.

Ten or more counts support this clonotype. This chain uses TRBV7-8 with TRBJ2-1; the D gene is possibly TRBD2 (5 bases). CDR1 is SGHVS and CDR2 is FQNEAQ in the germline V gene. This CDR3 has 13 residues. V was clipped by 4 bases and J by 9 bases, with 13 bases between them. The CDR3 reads CASSSRTVSEQFF. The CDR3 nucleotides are TGTGCCAGCAGCTCACGGACTGTATCTGAGCAGTTCTTC.

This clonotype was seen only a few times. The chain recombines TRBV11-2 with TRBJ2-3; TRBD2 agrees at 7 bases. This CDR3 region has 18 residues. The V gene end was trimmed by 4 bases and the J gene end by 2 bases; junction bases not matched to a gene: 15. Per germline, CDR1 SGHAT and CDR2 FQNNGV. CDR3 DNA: TGTGCCAGCAGCTCCTACCGACGAGCGGGGTCCGACACAGATACGCAGTATTTT. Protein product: CASSSYRRAGSDTDTQYF. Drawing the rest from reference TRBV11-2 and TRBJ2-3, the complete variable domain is EAGVAQSPRYKIIEKRQSVAFWCNPISGHATLYWYQQILGQGPKLLIQFQNNGVVDDSQLPKDRFSAERLKGVDSTLKIQPAKLEDSAVYLCASSSYRRAGSDTDTQYFGPGTRLTVL.

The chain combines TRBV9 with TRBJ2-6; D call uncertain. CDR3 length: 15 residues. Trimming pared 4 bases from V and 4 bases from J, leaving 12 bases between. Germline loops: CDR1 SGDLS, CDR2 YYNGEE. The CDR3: CASSQISAGANVLTF. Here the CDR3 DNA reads TGTGCCAGCAGCCAAATTTCGGCCGGGGCCAACGTCCTGACTTTC.

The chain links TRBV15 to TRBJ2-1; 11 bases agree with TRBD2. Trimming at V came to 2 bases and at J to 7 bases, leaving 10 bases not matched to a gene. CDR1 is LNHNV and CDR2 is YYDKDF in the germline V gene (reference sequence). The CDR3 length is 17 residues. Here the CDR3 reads CATSRFKLAGVLNEQFF. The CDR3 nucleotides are TGTGCCACCAGCAGATTCAAACTAGCGGGAGTTCTAAATGAGCAGTTCTTC.

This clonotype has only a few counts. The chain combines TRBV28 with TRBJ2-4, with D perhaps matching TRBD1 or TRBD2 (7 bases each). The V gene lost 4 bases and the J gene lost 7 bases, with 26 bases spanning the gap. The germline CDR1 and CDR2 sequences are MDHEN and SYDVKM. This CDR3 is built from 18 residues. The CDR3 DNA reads TGTGCCAGCAGTTCCTGGCACGCAGGGGGGGGATCTGGGAACATTCAGTACTTC. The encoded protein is CASSSWHAGGGSGNIQYF.

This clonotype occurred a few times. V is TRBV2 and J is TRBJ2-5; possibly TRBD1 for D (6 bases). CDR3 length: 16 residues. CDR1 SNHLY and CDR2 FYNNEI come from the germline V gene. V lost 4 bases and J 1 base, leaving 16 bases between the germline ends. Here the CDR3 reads CASSGLRQDLQETQYF. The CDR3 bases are TGTGCCAGCAGTGGACTCCGACAGGATCTCCAAGAGACCCAGTACTTC.

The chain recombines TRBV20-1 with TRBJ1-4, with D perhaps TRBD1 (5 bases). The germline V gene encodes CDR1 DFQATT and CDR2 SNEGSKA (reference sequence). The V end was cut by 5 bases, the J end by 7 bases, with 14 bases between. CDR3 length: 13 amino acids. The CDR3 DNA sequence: TGCAGTGCTGATCTGGCGGGGGGTGAAAAACTGTTTTTT. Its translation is CSADLAGGEKLFF.

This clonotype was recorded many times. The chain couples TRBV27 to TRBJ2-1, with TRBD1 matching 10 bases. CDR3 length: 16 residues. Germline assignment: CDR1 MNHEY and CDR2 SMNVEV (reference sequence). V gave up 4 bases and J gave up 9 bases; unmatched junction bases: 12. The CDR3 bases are TGTGCCAGCAGTTCTTTCGGACAGGGGGAAAGGGGTGAGCAGTTCTTC. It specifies CASSSFGQGERGEQFF.

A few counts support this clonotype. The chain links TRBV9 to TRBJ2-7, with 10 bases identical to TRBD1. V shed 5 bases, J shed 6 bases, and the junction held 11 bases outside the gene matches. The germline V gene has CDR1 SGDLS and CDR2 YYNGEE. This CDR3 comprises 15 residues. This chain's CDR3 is CASSLDGTGASEQYF. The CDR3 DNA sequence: TGTGCCAGCAGTCTAGACGGGACAGGGGCCTCCGAGCAGTACTTC.

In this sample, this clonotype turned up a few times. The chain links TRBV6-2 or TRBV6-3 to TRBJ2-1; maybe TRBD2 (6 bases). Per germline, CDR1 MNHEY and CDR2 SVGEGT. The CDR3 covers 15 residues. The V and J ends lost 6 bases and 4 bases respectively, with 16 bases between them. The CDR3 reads CASRNLTRNYNEQFF. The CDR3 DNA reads TGTGCCAGCAGGAATTTGACTAGAAATTACAATGAGCAGTTCTTC.

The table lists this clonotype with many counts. The CDR3 DNA follows: TGCAGCGTCCTCCGGGACAGGGAAAGGGCCGGGGAGCTGTTTTTT. This sequence encodes CSVLRDRERAGELFF. The chain combines TRBV29-1 with TRBJ2-2; TRBD1 aligns across 9 bases. The V gene end was trimmed by 6 bases and the J gene end by 6 bases; junction bases not matched to a gene: 11. The CDR3 runs 15 residues. Germline loops: CDR1 SQVTM, CDR2 ANQGSEA.

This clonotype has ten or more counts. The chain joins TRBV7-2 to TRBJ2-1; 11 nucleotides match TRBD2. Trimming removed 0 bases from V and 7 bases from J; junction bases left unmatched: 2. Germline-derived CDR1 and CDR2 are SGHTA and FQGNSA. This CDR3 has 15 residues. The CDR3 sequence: CASSLALAGVNEQFF. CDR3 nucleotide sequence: TGTGCCAGCAGCTTAGCACTAGCGGGAGTGAATGAGCAGTTCTTC.

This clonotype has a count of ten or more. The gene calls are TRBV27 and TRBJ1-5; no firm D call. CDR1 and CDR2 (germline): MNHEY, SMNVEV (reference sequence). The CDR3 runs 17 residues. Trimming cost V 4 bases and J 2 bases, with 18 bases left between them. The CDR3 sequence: CASSSSRGSHGNQPQHF. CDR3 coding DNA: TGTGCCAGCAGTTCCTCCAGAGGCAGCCATGGCAATCAGCCCCAGCATTTT.

The CDR3 is CASSRIEFGEQYF. As DNA, the CDR3 is TGTGCCAGCAGCCGAATCGAGTTCGGCGAGCAGTACTTC. V usage is TRBV11-2 and J usage is TRBJ2-7; D unclear. Deletions cut 5 bases from V and 6 bases from J, with 14 bases between. The CDR3 runs 13 residues. CDR1 and CDR2 from the germline V gene are SGHAT and FQNNGV.

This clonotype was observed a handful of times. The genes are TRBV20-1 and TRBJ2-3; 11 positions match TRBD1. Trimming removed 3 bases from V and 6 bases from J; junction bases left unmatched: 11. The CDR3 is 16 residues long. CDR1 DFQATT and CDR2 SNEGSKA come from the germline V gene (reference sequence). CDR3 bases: TGCAGTGCTAGTGTCGGGACAGGGGGTCAGATGGATACGCAGTATTTT. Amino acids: CSASVGTGGQMDTQYF.

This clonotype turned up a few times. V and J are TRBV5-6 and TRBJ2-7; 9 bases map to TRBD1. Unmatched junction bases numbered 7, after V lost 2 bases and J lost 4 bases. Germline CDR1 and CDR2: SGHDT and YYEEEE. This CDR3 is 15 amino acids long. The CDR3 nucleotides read TGTGCCAGCAGCTTCCTCGGGACAGGGCTATACGAGCAGTACTTC. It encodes CASSFLGTGLYEQYF.

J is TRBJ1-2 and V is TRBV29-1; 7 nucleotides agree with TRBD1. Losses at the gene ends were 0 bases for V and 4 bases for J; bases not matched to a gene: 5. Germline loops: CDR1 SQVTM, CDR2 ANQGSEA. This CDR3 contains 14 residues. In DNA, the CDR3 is TGCAGCGTTGAAGATCACAGGGGAGGCTATGGCTACACCTTC. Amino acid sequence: CSVEDHRGGYGYTF.

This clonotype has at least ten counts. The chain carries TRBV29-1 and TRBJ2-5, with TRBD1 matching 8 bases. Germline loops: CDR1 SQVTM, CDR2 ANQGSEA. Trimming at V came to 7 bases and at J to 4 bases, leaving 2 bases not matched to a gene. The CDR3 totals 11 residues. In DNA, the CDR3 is TGCAGCGGGACAGGGAGAGAGACCCAGTACTTC. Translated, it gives CSGTGRETQYF.

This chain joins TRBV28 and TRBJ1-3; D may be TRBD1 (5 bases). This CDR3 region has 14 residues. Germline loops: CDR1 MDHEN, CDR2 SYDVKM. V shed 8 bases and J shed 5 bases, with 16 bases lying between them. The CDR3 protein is CASGFQGDRNTIYF. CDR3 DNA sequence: TGTGCCAGCGGGTTCCAGGGAGATCGAAACACCATATATTTT.

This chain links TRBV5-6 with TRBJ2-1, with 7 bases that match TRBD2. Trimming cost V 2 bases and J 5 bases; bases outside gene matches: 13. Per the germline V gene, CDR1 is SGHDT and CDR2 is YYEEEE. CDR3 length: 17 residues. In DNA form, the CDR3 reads TGTGCCAGCAGCTTTGGCGTAACCGGGACTAACAACAATGAGCAGTTCTTC. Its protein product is CASSFGVTGTNNNEQFF.

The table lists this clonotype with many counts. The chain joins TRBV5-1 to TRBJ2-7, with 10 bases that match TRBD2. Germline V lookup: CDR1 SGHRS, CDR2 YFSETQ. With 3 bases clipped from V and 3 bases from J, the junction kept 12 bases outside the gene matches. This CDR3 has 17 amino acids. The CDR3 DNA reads TGCGCCAGCAGCTCCCTAGCGGGAGAGGTCCTGGACTACGAGCAGTACTTC. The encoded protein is CASSSLAGEVLDYEQYF.

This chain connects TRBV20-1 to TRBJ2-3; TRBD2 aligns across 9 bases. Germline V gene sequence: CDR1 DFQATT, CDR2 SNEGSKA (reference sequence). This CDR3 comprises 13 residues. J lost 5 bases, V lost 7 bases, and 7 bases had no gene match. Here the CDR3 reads CSGGLAGIDTQYF. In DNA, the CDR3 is TGCAGTGGAGGCCTAGCGGGAATAGATACGCAGTATTTT.

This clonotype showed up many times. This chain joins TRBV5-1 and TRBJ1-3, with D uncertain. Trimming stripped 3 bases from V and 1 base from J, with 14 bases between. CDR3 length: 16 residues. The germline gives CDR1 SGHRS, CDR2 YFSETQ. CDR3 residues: CASSSTLSASGNTIYF. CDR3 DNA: TGCGCCAGCAGCTCAACGTTATCCGCATCTGGAAACACCATATATTTT.

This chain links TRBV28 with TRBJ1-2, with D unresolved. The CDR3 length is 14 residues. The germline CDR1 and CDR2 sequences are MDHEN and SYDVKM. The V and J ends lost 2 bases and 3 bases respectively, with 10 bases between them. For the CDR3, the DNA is TGTGCCAGCAGTTTACAAATCCGCGACTATGGCTACACCTTC. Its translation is CASSLQIRDYGYTF.

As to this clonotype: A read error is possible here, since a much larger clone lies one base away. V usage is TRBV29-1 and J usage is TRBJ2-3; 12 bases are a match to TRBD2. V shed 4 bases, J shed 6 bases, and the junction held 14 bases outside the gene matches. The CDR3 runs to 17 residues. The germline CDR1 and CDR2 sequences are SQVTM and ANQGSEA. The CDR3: CSVGALAGGSYPDTQYF. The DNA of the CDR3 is TGCAGCGTTGGGGCTCTAGCGGGAGGGTCATATCCCGATACGCAGTATTTT.

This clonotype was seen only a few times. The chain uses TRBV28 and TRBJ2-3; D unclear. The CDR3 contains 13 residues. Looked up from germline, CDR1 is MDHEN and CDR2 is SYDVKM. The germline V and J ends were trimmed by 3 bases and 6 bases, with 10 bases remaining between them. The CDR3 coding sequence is TGTGCCAGCAGTTTCCCCCCTGGGGATACGCAGTATTTT. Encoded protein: CASSFPPGDTQYF.